The text below deals with one TCR beta chain. The source of the sample is a study of metastatic and nonmetastatic thyroid tumors. About the research overall: Repertoires from blood and tumor or nodule tissue of malignant and benign thyroid patients were compared.

Not a single patient had been given any form of treatment at any point before undergoing thyroid surgery. In the source study's methods: The study's classifier, a distant-metastasis tool for papillary thyroid cancer, was built using CDR3 differences across clinicopathological groups. TCRdb used MiXCR to call clones anew from the PCR reads. The V and J calls and clone size come from TCRdb's table, not from the authors' own analysis. The sample has around 25,000 clones; 10% to 15% are singletons. With 1 base clipped from V and 6 bases from J, the junction kept 10 bases outside the gene matches. The CDR3 loop spans 17 amino acids. Germline V gene sequence: CDR1 LGHNA, CDR2 YNFKEQ.

Sequenced sample: blood. This chain joins TRBV4-2 and TRBJ2-2; 8 positions agree with TRBD2. The sequence was obtained from a female donor with papillary thyroid cancer or a benign thyroid nodule (not recorded which). Some clones in this sample may be carry-over from other donors' samples. The CDR3 bases are TGTGCCAGCAGCCAAGGGGAAACGGGAGGGCTAGCCGGGGAGCTGTTTTTT. It encodes CASSQGETGGLAGELFF.